This TCR beta chain stems from a study of neurological immune-mediated disorders. Whole-study results and caveats: No expanded-clone CDR3 amino acid sequence recurred across subjects, suggesting private TCR-beta repertoires. It was HTLV-1-associated myelopathy that showed the most TCR clonal expansion, while multiple sclerosis showed the least, falling below healthy controls.

This clonotype was recorded many times. The antigen is undetermined. Stated time point: technical triplicate 2. The study built sorted libraries from 1 million CD4+ or CD8+ T cells. TCRdb analysed the 5' RACE reads with MiXCR anew, one entry per CDR3 protein. Among more than 30,000 distinct CDR3 sequences listed, approximately 12% were seen once. The CDR3 covers 13 residues. Germline trimming cut 3 bases from V and 4 bases from J; bases unmatched to any gene: 0. The germline gives CDR1 SGHTA, CDR2 FQGNSA. Sequenced material: CD4+ T cells from blood. The chain employs TRBV7-2 and TRBJ2-3; TRBD1 aligns across 8 bases. The TCR originated in a female donor with HTLV-1-associated myelopathy (HAM/TSP). The CDR3 coding sequence is TGTGCCAGCAGCTTGGACAGGGCAGATACGCAGTATTTT. Its protein product is CASSLDRADTQYF. The whole variable domain, remainder taken from reference TRBV7-2 and TRBJ2-3, is GAGVSQSPSNKVTEKGKDVELRCDPISGHTALYWYRQSLGQGLEFLIYFQGNSAPDKSGLPSDRFSAERTGGSVSTLTIQRTQQEDSAVYLCASSLDRADTQYFGPGTRLTVL.